This TCR beta chain was sequenced in a study of blood T cells in healthy people across ages. This clonotype was counted a single time. The individuals who served as donors were healthy Caucasians living in Russia, aged about 6 to 95. The CDR3 contains 15 residues. Germline V gives CDR1 LGHDT, CDR2 YNNKEL (reference sequence). V lost 1 base, J lost 6 bases, and 13 bases lay in between. Sample-barcoded 5' priming and a J-beta primer mix drove a second PCR of roughly 7 to 11 cycles. Each cDNA molecule was tagged by a template-switch adaptor that had 12 random nucleotides. Each CDR3 protein gets one entry after TCRdb re-called the 5' RACE reads with MiXCR. The sample has about 680,000 distinct CDR3 sequences; more than 40% are singletons.

This sequence originates from a woman aged 55-69 years in good health. Material for sequencing was blood. V usage is TRBV3-1 and J usage is TRBJ2-4; the D gene is possibly TRBD2 (6 bases). CDR3 loop: CASSQGDGRRNIQYF. CDR3 bases: TGTGCCAGCAGCCAAGGCGACGGGAGAAGAAACATTCAGTACTTC.